The rows below give T cell receptor beta chains drawn from one sample of a study of shared clonotypes between healthy human individuals. Data came from immunoSEQ multiplex PCR; TCRdb stores just in-frame clones and leaves some out. The repertoire has more than 600,000 clones, about 91% of them found once; the top ten carry 24%. The sample comprised naive CD8+ T cells sorted from blood. These receptors came from a man aged 25 to 40 in good health. CDR3s include the opening cysteine and the closing phenylalanine or tryptophan. Each record gives: CDR3 length, J gene, D gene, V gene, CDR3 DNA, CDR3 protein. A D gene is named only where the DNA matches it firmly.

15 | TRBJ2-7 | TRBD2 | TRBV18 | TGTGCCAGCTCCCTAGGGACTAGCGTAGGCCACGAGCAGTACTTC | CASSLGTSVGHEQYF
13 | TRBJ2-3 | - | TRBV4-3 | TGCGCCAGCAGCCAAACCCTAACAGATACGCAGTATTTT | CASSQTLTDTQYF
16 | TRBJ2-3 | TRBD2 | TRBV5-1 | TGCGCCAGCAGCTTGTTGGCGGGAGGGACCAGGGATACGCAGTATTTT | CASSLLAGGTRDTQYF
11 | TRBJ2-5 | - | TRBV5-6 | TGTGCCAGCAGCTTGTTAAGGACCCAGTACTTC | CASSLLRTQYF
12 | TRBJ2-1 | TRBD2 | TRBV13 | TGTGCCAGCGGCGGGGGGGACAATGAGCAGTTCTTC | CASGGGDNEQFF
16 | TRBJ1-5 | - | TRBV4-3 | TGCGCCAGCAGCCAAGACCGGGTCCCTAGCAATCAGCCCCAGCATTTT | CASSQDRVPSNQPQHF
16 | TRBJ2-2 | - | TRBV7-9 | TGTGCCAGCAGCGAAACCGGGACCCTTAACACCGGGGAGCTGTTTTTT | CASSETGTLNTGELFF
13 | TRBJ2-7 | - | TRBV28 | TGTGCCAGCAGTTGGGACATACCCTACGAGCAGTACTTC | CASSWDIPYEQYF
11 | TRBJ2-7 | - | TRBV29-1 | TGCAGCGTTGTGGTCGTGGGGGAGCAGTACTTC | CSVVVVGEQYF
15 | TRBJ2-2 | TRBD1 | TRBV13 | TGTGCCAGCAGCTTACAGGGACAGGGGACCGGGGAGCTGTTTTTT | CASSLQGQGTGELFF
14 | TRBJ2-2 | TRBD1 | TRBV27 | TGTGCCAGCAGTCCCAGGGGGCGAGGCGGGGAGCTGTTTTTT | CASSPRGRGGELFF
13 | TRBJ2-7 | TRBD1 | TRBV6-6 | TGTGCCAGCAGCCGCGGACAGGGCGGCGAGCAGTACTTC | CASSRGQGGEQYF
14 | TRBJ1-5 | - | TRBV28 | TGTGCCAGCAGTTATTATACTGGCAATCAGCCCCAGCATTTT | CASSYYTGNQPQHF
14 | TRBJ2-7 | - | TRBV7-6 | TGTGCCAGCAGCTCACGACGCGGTAACTACGAGCAGTACTTC | CASSSRRGNYEQYF
16 | TRBJ2-3 | TRBD2 | TRBV10-2 | TGCGCCAGCAGTGAGTCGTCGGGAGGGCCTGGGGATACGCAGTATTTT | CASSESSGGPGDTQYF
16 | TRBJ1-2 | TRBD1 | TRBV27 | TGTGCCAGCAGTCTAACGAGGACAGGGCCGACGGATGGCTACACCTTC | CASSLTRTGPTDGYTF
15 | TRBJ2-1 | TRBD2 | TRBV5-8 | TGTGCCAGCAGCTCGACTAGCGGGAGATCTCATGAGCAGTTCTTC | CASSSTSGRSHEQFF
9 | TRBJ2-1 | - | TRBV7-2 | TGTGCCAGCTGGAGTGAGCAGTTCTTC | CASWSEQFF
12 | TRBJ2-1 | - | TRBV27 | TGTGCCAGCAGTTTAACAGGGACAGAGCAGTTCTTC | CASSLTGTEQFF
17 | TRBJ2-1 | TRBD2 | TRBV11-2 | TGTGCCAGCAGCTTAAGGTTTAGCGGGAGCTGGCACAATGAGCAGTTCTTC | CASSLRFSGSWHNEQFF
15 | TRBJ2-1 | - | TRBV4-3 | TGCGCCAGCAGCCCGAAGGACTCCTCCTACAATGAGCAGTTCTTC | CASSPKDSSYNEQFF
15 | TRBJ2-3 | TRBD1 | TRBV5-4 | TGTGCCAGCAGTCCACAGGGGGGATACACAGATACGCAGTATTTT | CASSPQGGYTDTQYF
13 | TRBJ2-7 | TRBD1 | TRBV7-8 | TGTGCCAGCAGTCGGGACAGCTCCTACGAGCAGTACTTC | CASSRDSSYEQYF
14 | TRBJ2-3 | - | TRBV5-1 | TGCGCCAGCAGTTCGAGCCTTTCCACAGATACGCAGTATTTT | CASSSSLSTDTQYF
16 | TRBJ2-3 | - | TRBV30 | TGTGCCTGGAGTGTAGTCGGCGCGGGCCTCACAGATACGCAGTATTTT | CAWSVVGAGLTDTQYF
16 | TRBJ2-1 | TRBD1 | TRBV7-9 | TGTGCCAGCAGCCCGCGGACAGGGAACTCCTACAATGAGCAGTTCTTC | CASSPRTGNSYNEQFF
17 | TRBJ1-2 | TRBD1 | TRBV7-9 | TGTGCCAGCAGCCCATCTACCGGGACAGGGGGAGCGAGAGGCTACACCTTC | CASSPSTGTGGARGYTF
13 | TRBJ1-1 | TRBD1 | TRBV7-9 | TGTGCCAGCCGAGGACAGGGGAACACTGAAGCTTTCTTT | CASRGQGNTEAFF
16 | TRBJ2-7 | TRBD2 | TRBV18 | TGTGCCAGCTCACCACCAGGGACTAGCACTCCCTACGAGCAGTACTTC | CASSPPGTSTPYEQYF